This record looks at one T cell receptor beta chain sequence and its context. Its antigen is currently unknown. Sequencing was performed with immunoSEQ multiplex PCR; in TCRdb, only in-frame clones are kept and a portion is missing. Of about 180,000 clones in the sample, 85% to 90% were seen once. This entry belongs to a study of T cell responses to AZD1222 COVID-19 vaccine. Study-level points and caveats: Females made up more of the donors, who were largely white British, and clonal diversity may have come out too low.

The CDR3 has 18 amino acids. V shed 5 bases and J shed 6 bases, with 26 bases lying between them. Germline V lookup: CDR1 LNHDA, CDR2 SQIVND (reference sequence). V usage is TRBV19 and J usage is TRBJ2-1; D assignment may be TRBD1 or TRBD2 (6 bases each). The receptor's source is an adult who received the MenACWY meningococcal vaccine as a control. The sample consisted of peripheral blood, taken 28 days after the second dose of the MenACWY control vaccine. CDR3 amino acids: CASSGRGRRLGSGNEQFF. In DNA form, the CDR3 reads TGTGCCAGTAGTGGCAGGGGAAGAAGACTAGGATCGGGCAATGAGCAGTTCTTC.